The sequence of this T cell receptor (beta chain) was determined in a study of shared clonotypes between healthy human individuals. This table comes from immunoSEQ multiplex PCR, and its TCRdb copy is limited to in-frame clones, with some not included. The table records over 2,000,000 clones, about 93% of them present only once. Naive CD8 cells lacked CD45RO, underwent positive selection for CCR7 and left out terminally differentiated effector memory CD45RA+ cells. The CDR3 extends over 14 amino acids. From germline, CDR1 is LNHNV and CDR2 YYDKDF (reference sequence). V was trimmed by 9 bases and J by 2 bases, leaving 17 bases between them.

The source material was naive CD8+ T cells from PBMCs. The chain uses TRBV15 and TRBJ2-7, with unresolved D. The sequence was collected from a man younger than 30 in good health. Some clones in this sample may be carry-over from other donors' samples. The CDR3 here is CATSMGGRAYEQYF. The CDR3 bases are TGTGCCACATCGATGGGCGGACGAGCCTACGAGCAGTACTTC.